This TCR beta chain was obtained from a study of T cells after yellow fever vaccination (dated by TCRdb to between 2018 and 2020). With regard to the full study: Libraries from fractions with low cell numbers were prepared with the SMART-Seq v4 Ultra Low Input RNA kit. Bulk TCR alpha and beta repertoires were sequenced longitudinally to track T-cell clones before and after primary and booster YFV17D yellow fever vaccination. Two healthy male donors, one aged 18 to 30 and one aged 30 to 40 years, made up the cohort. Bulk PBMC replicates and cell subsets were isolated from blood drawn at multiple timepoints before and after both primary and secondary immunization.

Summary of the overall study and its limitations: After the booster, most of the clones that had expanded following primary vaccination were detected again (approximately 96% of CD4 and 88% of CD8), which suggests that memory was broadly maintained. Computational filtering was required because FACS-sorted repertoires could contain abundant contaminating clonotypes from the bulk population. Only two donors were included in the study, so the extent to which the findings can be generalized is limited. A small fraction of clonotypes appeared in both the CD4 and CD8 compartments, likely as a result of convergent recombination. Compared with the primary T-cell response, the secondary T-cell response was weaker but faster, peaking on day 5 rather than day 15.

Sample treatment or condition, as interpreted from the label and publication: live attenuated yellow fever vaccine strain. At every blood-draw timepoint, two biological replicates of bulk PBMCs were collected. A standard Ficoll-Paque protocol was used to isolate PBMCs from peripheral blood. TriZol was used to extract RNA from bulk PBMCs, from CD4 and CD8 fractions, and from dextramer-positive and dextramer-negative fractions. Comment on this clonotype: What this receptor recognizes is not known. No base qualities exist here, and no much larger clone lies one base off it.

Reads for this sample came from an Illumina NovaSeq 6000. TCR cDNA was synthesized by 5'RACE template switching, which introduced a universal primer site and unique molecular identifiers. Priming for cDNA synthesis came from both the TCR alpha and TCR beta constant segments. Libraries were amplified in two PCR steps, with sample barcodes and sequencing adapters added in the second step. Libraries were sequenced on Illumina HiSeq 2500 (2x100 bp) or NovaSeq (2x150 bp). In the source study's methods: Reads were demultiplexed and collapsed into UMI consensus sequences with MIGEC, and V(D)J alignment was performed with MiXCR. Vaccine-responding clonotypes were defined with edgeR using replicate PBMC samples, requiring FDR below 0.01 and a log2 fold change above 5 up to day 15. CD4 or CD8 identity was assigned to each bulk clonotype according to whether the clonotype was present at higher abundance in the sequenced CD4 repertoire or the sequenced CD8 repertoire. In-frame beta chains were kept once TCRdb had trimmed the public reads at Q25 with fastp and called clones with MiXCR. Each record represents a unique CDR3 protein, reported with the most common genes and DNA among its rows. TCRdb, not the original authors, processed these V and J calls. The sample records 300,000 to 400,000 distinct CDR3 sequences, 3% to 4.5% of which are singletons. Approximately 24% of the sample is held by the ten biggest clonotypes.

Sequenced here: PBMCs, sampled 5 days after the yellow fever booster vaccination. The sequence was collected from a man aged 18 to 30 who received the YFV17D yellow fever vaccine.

The CDR3 here reads CSARRVAGELFF. The bases read TGCAGTGCTAGACGGGTTGCCGGGGAGCTGTTTTTT. This chain is built from TRBV20-1 and TRBJ2-2, with the D segment identity uncertain. Relative to germline, V is 2 bases shorter and J is 6 bases shorter, with 7 bases between their ends. The germline V gene (reference sequence) specifies DFQATT as CDR1 and SNEGSKA as CDR2. The CDR3, cysteine through phenylalanine, is 12 amino acids long. The read is trimmed to its CDR3 DNA, 36 bases read in frame from base 1.